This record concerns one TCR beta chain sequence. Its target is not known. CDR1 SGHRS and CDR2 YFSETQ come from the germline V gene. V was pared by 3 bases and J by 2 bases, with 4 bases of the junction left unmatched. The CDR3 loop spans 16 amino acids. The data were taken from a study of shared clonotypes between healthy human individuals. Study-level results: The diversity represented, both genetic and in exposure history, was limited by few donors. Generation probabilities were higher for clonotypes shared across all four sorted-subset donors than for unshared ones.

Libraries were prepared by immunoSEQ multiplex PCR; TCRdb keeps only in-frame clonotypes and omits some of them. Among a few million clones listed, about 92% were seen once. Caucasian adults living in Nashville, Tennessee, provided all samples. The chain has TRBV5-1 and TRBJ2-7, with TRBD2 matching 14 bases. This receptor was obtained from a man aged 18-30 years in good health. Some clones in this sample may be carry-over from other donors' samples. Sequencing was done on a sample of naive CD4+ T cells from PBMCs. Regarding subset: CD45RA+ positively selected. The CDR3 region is CASSSGTSGSTYEQYF. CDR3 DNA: TGCGCCAGCAGCTCTGGGACTAGCGGGAGTACCTACGAGCAGTACTTC.